This record concerns one TCR beta chain sequence. The sample is drawn from a study of T cell changes during pregnancy in multiple sclerosis. The assay was immunoSEQ multiplex PCR, and TCRdb's table has in-frame clones only and misses some. The sample has tens of thousands of clones, about nine tenths seen once. The V and J ends lost 5 bases and 4 bases respectively, with 12 bases between them. The CDR3 runs 13 residues. The germline CDR1 and CDR2 sequences are SGHTA and FQGNSA. The source was CD4+ T cells from peripheral blood mononuclear cells, collected in the third trimester of pregnancy. This TCR derives from a female donor with multiple sclerosis, enrolled in a pregnancy study. The chain employs TRBV7-2 and TRBJ2-7; a weak D match, TRBD1 (6 bases). CDR3 bases: TGTGCCAGCAGCCCTACTCAGGGGTACGAGCAGTACTTC. Its protein is CASSPTQGYEQYF.